This T cell receptor (beta chain) was identified during a study of T cell responses to AZD1222 COVID-19 vaccine. Overall study findings and caveats: Donors were chiefly white British, with a greater number of females, and clonal diversity was perhaps underestimated.

Sequenced by immunoSEQ multiplex PCR; TCRdb stores in-frame clones only, minus some. The sample consists of approximately 120,000 clones, 88% of them appearing once. About this clone: Its antigen is undetermined.

Material: peripheral blood, obtained on day 0 of AZD1222 vaccination. The receptor's source is an adult in good health.

CDR3 DNA: TGTGCCAGCAGTTTACATAACGGAAACACCATATATTTT. Protein: CASSLHNGNTIYF. The rearrangement links TRBV28 to TRBJ1-3; D gene ambiguous. Per germline, CDR1 MDHEN and CDR2 SYDVKM. V was cut by 2 bases and J by 4 bases, with 6 bases left in between. The CDR3 covers 13 residues.